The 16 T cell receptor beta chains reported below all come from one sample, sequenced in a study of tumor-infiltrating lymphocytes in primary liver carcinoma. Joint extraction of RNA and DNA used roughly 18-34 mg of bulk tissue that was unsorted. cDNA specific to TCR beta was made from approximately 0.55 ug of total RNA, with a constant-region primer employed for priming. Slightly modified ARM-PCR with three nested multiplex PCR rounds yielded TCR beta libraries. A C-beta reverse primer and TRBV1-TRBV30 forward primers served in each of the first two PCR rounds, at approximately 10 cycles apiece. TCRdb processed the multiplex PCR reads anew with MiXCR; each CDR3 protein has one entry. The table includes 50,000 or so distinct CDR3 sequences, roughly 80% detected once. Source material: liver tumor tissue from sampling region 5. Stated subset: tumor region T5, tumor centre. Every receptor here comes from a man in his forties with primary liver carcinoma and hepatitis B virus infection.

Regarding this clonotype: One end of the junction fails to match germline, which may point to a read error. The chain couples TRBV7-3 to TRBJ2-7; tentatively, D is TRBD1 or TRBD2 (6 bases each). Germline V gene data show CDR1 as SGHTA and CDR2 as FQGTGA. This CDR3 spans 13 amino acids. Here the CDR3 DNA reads TGTGCCAGCAACTTAGGAGGGGGGACCGAACAGTACTTC. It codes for CASNLGGGTEQYF.

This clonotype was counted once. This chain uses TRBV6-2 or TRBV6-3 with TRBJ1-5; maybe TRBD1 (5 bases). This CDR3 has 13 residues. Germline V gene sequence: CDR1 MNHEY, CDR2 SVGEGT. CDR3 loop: CVSSQTENQPQHF. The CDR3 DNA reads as TGTGTCAGTAGTCAGACAGAGAATCAGCCCCAGCATTTT.

CDR3 protein: CAWSVIHAGGYYGDQYF. As DNA, the CDR3 is TGTGCCTGGAGTGTAATACACGCGGGGGGCTACTATGGCGACCAGTACTTC. The chain has TRBV30 and TRBJ2-7; TRBD2 aligns across 8 bases. The V gene end was trimmed by 0 bases and the J gene end by 10 bases; junction bases not matched to a gene: 20. CDR3 size: 17 residues. CDR1 is GTSNPN and CDR2 is SVGIG in the germline V gene (reference sequence).

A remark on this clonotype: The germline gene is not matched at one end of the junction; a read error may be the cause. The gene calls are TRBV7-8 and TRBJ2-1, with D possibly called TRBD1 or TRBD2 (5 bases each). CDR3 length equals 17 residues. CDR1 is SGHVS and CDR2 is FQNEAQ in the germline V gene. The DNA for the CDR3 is TGTGCCGGCAGCTTATACGGGGCCGCGAGCTCCTACAATGAGCGGTTCTTC. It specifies CAGSLYGAASSYNERFF.

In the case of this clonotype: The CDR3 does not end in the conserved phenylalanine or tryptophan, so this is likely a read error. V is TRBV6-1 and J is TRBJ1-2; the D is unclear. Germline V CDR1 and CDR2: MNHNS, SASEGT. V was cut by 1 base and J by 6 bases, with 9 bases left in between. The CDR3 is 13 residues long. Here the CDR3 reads CASSEVSNHGYTV. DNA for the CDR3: TGTGCCAGCAGTGAAGTTTCAAACCATGGCTACACCGTC.

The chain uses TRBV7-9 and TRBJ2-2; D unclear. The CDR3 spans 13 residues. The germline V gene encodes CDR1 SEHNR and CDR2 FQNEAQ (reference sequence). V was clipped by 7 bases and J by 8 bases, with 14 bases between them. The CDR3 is CASKNRVTGELFF. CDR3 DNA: TGTGCCAGCAAGAATAGAGTAACTGGGGAGCTGTTTTTT.

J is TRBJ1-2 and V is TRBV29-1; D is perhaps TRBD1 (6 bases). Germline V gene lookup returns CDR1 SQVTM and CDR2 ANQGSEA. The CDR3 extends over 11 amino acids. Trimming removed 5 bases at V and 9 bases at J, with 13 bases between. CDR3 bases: TGCAGCGTTACCAGGGGAGATAGCTACACCTTC. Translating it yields CSVTRGDSYTF. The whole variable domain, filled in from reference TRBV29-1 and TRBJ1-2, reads SAVISQKPSRDICQRGTSLTIQCQVDSQVTMMFWYRQQPGQSLTLIATANQGSEATYESGFVIDKFPISRPNLTFSTLTVSNMSPEDSSIYLCSVTRGDSYTFGSGTRLTVV.

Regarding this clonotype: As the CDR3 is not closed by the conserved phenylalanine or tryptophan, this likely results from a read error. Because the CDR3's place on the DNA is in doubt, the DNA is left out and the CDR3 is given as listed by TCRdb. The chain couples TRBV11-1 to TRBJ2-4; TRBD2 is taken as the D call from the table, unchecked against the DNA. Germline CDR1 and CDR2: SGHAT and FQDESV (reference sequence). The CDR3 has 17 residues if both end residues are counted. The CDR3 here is CASSFHGTSGTKNIQCS.

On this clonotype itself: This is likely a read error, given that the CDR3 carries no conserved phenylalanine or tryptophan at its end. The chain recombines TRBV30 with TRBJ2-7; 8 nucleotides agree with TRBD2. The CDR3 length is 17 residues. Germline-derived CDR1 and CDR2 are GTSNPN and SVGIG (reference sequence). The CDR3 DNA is TGTGACTGGAGTGTAATATATGCGGGGGGCTACTATGGCGAGCAGTACTTA. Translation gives CDWSVIYAGGYYGEQYL.

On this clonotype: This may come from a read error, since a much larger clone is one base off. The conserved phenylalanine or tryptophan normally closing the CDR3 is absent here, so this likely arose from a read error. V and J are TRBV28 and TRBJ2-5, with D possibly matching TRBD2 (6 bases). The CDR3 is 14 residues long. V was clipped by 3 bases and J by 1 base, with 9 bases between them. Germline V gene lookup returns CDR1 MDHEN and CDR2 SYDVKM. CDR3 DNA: TGTGCCAGCAGTTTTAGCGGAGCCCAAGAGACCCAGTACCTC. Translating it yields CASSFSGAQETQYL.

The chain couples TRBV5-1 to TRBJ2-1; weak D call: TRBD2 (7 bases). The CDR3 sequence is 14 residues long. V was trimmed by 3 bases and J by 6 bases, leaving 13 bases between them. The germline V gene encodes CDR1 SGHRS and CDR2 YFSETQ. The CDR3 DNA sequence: TGCGCCAGCAGCTCTAGGGGGGGGTCCAATGAGCAGTTCTTC. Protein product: CASSSRGGSNEQFF.

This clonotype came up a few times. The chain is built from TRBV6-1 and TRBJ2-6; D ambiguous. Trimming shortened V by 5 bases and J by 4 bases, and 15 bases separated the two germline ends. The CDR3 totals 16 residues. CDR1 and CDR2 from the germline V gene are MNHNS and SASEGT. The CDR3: CASSSQVAAGANVLTF. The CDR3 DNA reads TGTGCCAGCAGTTCTCAGGTCGCTGCCGGGGCCAACGTCCTGACTTTC.

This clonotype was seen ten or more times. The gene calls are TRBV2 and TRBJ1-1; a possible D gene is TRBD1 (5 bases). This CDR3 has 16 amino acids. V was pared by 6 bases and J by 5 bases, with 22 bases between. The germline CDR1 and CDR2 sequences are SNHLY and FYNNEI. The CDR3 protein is CASSQTRGPGATEAFF. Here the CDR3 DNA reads TGTGCCAGCAGCCAGACGAGGGGCCCAGGAGCAACTGAAGCTTTCTTT.

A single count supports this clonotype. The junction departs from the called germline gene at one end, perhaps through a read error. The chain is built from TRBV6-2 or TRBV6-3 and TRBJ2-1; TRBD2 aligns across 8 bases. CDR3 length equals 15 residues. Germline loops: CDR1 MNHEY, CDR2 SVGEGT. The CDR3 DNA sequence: TGCGCCACCCAGCGGATCGGGAGGGCCTACAATGAGCAGTTCTTC. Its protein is CATQRIGRAYNEQFF.

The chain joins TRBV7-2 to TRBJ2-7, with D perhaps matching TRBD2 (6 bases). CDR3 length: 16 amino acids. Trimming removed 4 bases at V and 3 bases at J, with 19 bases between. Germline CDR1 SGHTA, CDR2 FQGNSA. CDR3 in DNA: TGTGCCAGCAGCTCGAGGGAGACGGGAGAGGGCTACGAGCAGTACTTC. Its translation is CASSSRETGEGYEQYF.

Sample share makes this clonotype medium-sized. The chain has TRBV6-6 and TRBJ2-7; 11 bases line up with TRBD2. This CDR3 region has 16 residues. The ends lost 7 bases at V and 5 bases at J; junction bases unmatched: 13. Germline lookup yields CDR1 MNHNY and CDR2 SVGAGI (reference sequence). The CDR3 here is CASTPLLAGGRNEQYF. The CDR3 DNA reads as TGTGCCAGCACCCCACTCTTAGCGGGAGGGAGAAACGAGCAGTACTTC.